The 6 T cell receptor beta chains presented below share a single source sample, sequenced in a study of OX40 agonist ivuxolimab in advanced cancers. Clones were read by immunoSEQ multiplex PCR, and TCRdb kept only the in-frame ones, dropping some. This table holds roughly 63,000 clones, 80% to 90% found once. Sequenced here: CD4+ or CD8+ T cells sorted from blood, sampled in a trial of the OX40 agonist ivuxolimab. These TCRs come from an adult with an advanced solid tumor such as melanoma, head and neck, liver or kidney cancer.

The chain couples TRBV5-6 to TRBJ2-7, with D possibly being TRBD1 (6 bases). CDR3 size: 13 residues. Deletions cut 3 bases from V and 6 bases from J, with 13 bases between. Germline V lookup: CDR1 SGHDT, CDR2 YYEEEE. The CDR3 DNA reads TGTGCCAGCAGCTACTCACAGGGCCCCGAGCAGTACGTC. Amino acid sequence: CASSYSQGPEQYV.

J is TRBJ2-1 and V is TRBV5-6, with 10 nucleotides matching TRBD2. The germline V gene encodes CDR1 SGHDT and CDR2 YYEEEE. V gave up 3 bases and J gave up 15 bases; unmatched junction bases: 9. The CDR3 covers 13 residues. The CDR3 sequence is CASSSASGSVMFF. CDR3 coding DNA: TGTGCCAGCAGCTCGGCTAGCGGGAGCGTTATGTTCTTC.

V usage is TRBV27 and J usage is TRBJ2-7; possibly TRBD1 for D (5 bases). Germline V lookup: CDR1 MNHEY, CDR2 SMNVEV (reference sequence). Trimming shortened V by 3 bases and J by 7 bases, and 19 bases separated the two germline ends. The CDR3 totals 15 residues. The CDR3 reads CASSFRQGMDREQYF. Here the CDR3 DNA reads TGTGCCAGCAGTTTTCGGCAGGGTATGGATCGGGAGCAGTACTTC.

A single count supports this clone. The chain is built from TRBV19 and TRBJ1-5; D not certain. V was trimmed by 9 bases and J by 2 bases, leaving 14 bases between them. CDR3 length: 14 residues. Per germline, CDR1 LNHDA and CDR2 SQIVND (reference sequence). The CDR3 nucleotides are TGTGCCAGCTCCCCCTGGGGAGGCAATCAGCCCCAGCATTTT. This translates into CASSPWGGNQPQHF.

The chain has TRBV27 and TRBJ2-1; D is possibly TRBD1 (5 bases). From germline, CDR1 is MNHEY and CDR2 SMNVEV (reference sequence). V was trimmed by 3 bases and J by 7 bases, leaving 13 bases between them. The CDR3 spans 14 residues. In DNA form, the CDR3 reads TGTGCCAGCAGTTTTAGTAGCCAGGGTAATGAGCAGTTCTTC. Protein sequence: CASSFSSQGNEQFF.

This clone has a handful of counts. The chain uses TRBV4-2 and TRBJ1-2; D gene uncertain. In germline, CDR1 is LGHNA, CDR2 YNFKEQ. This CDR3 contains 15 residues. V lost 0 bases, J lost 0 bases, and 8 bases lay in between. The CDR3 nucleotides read TGTGCCAGCAGCCAAGAGGAAGAAACTAACTATGGCTACACCTTC. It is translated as CASSQEEETNYGYTF.